This T cell receptor beta chain stems from a study of post-analysis software for immune sequencing data. Study in general: The cohort encompassed relapsing-remitting, secondary progressive and progressive-relapsing multiple sclerosis disease courses.

Overall study results and limits: With TRBV5-6, TRBV5-1 and TRBV20-1 included, 4 or 5 TRBV segments were more frequent in patients than in controls. Relative to controls, patients with multiple sclerosis showed significantly lower normalized Chao1 diversity. By F measure, samples from a shared preparation batch strongly co-clustered.

In the case of this clonotype: What it binds is unknown.

The trim removed 1 base at V and 5 bases at J, leaving 5 bases unmatched. The V gene's germline CDR1 is SGHTA and CDR2 FQGNSA. This CDR3 spans 15 amino acids. TCR beta cDNA libraries included unique molecular identifiers. Each batch of roughly 0.95 to 10 million T cells produced around 460,000 cDNA molecules. TCRdb reanalysed the PCR reads using MiXCR and keeps one entry per CDR3 protein. This sample carries about half a million distinct CDR3 sequences, roughly 45% of them seen once, and the ten largest clones take about an eighth. This sequence joins TRBV7-2 and TRBJ1-5, with TRBD1 matching 7 bases. The sequenced sample was blood. This sequence originates from a girl aged 10-17 years with multiple sclerosis. The CDR3 spells CASSLDRGSYQPQHF. The CDR3 DNA is TGTGCCAGCAGCTTAGACAGGGGTTCATATCAGCCCCAGCATTTT.